The rows below give T cell receptor beta chains drawn from one sample of a study of OX40 agonist ivuxolimab in advanced cancers. The table came from immunoSEQ multiplex PCR; TCRdb's copy has only in-frame clones and leaves some out. The data show about 32,000 clones, 84% seen once. The sample consisted of CD4+ or CD8+ T cells sorted from blood, taken in a trial of the OX40 agonist ivuxolimab. The receptors were sampled from an adult with an advanced solid tumor such as melanoma, head and neck, liver or kidney cancer. The CDR3 runs from the conserved cysteine through the conserved F or W. A D gene is named only where the DNA matches it firmly. A clone size is listed for some rows: how often the clone was seen (once, few, many), or a class if it is expanded.

CDR3 DNA | CDR3 protein | clone size | D gene | J gene | V gene
TGTGCCAGCTCACCGGTAAAGATGGGACAGGGAGATGGCTACACCTTC | CASSPVKMGQGDGYTF | - | TRBD1 | TRBJ1-2 | TRBV18
TGTGCCAGTAGTATAGCTAGCGGGGCCTACAATGAGCAGTTCTTC | CASSIASGAYNEQFF | - | TRBD2 | TRBJ2-1 | TRBV19
TGTGCCAGCAGCCAAACGGGGTACGAGCAGTACTTC | CASSQTGYEQYF | - | - | TRBJ2-7 | TRBV7-2
TGTGCCAGCAGCTTATCCGTACGCATGAACACTGAAGCTTTCTTT | CASSLSVRMNTEAFF | - | - | TRBJ1-1 | TRBV7-3
TGCGCCAGCAGCCCTTCGGGGGGCAATCAGCCCCAGCATTTT | CASSPSGGNQPQHF | once | - | TRBJ1-5 | TRBV5-1
TGTGCCAGCAGCCCCAACAGGGGCCGCTGGGAGCAGTACTTC | CASSPNRGRWEQYF | once | TRBD1 | TRBJ2-7 | TRBV5-5
TGTGCCAGCAGCGTAGACGGCGGAGAAGAGACCCAGTACTTC | CASSVDGGEETQYF | - | - | TRBJ2-5 | TRBV9
TGTGCCAGCAGTAATGACAGGGAGGATGTCGCTGAAGCTTTCTTT | CASSNDREDVAEAFF | - | TRBD1 | TRBJ1-1 | TRBV28
TGCGCCAGCAGCCAAGATATCGAGGGCGGGGGGGCCTACAATGAGCAGTTCTTC | CASSQDIEGGGAYNEQFF | - | TRBD2 | TRBJ2-1 | TRBV4-3
TGTGCCAGCAGTCTAGCGGGAGGGGGCACAGATACGCAGTATTTT | CASSLAGGGTDTQYF | - | TRBD2 | TRBJ2-3 | TRBV27
TGTGCCAGCTCACCACCGAAGACAGGGGGCTTTGGGGAGCTGTTTTTT | CASSPPKTGGFGELFF | - | TRBD1 | TRBJ2-2 | TRBV18
TGTGCCAGCAGTGCGGACAGGGGAGTTGATGAGCAGTTCTTC | CASSADRGVDEQFF | - | TRBD1 | TRBJ2-1 | TRBV6-1
TGTGCCAGCAGTTACTCAGGACTAGCGGGCGCCAAGCAGTACTTC | CASSYSGLAGAKQYF | - | TRBD2 | TRBJ2-7 | TRBV6-5
TGTGCCAGCAGCTTCCGGGACAGGGGAGGCCTGGGGGTCTTC | CASSFRDRGGLGVF | - | TRBD1 | TRBJ2-1 | TRBV11-2
TGTGCCAGCAGCGCACACAGGGTTCCGAACACTGAAGCTTTCTTT | CASSAHRVPNTEAFF | - | - | TRBJ1-1 | TRBV21-1
TGTGCCACGGGGACAGGGGGGTACGAGCAATACTTC | CATGTGGYEQYF | - | TRBD1 | TRBJ2-7 | TRBV10-3